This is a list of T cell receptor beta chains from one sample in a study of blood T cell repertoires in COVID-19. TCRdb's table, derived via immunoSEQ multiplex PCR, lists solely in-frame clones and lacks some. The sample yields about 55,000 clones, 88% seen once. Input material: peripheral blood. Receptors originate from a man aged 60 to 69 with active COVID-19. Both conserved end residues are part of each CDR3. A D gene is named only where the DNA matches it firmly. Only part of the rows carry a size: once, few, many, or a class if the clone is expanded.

TGCGCCAGCAGCCAAGATTTCGGGCCCGGGATCGGGGAGCTGTTTTTT CASSQDFGPGIGELFF . TRBJ2-2 TRBV4-1 . 16
TGTGCCTGGAGTAACGGCGTAGGACTAGCGGGAAATGAGCAGTTCTTC CAWSNGVGLAGNEQFF . TRBJ2-1 TRBV30 TRBD2 16
TGTGCCAGCTCACCCCGGGGGGGACAAACCTACGAGCAGTACTTC CASSPRGGQTYEQYF . TRBJ2-7 TRBV18 TRBD2 15
TGCGCCAGCAGCTTGGGTACGAGGGAAGTGAGCTACACCTTC CASSLGTREVSYTF . TRBJ1-2 TRBV5-1 . 14
TGCGCCAGCACCGGGTCTGGGGGAGGACGGGACGAGCAGTACTTC CASTGSGGGRDEQYF few TRBJ2-7 TRBV5-1 . 15
TGTGCCAGCAGTGGAGCGGGAGCCAACACAGATACGCAGTATTTT CASSGAGANTDTQYF few TRBJ2-3 TRBV6-1 TRBD2 15
TGCGCCAGCAGCCAAGGGGGGGGAGGCTACACCTTC CASSQGGGGYTF once TRBJ1-2 TRBV4-1 . 12
TGTGCCAGCAGCTTAGTGCCAAGGGGAGGGCTTTCCTACGAGCAGTACTTC CASSLVPRGGLSYEQYF . TRBJ2-7 TRBV11-2 TRBD2 17
TGTGCCAGCAGCCCAGGAGGGGTCTATAATTCACCCCTCCACTTT CASSPGGVYNSPLHF . TRBJ1-6 TRBV7-9 . 15
TGTGCCAGCAGCCCCCTAGCGGGACGCACAGATACGCAGTATTTT CASSPLAGRTDTQYF . TRBJ2-3 TRBV13 TRBD2 15
TGTGCCAGCAGCCAAGATGAAGCGGGAGGCTCCTACGAGCAGTACTTC CASSQDEAGGSYEQYF . TRBJ2-7 TRBV4-2 TRBD2 16
TGTGCCAGGATCGTCCTTCCGGCGAGAGGGACAGGGGTTGAAAAACTGTTTTTT CARIVLPARGTGVEKLFF . TRBJ1-4 TRBV7-3 TRBD1 18
TGTGCCAGCAGTTTAAATTTGGGGAGAGGTCAGCCCCAGCATTTT CASSLNLGRGQPQHF . TRBJ1-5 TRBV28 . 15
TGTGCCAGCAGATCGGAGGGCCCTGAGACCCAGTACTTC CASRSEGPETQYF . TRBJ2-5 TRBV7-6 . 13
TGTGCCAGCAGCTTCACACAACATCAGGGGATTGGGACTGAAGCTTTCTTT CASSFTQHQGIGTEAFF . TRBJ1-1 TRBV27 . 17
TGTGCCACCAGCAGATCATTCCTTGAGGGCTACACCTTC CATSRSFLEGYTF . TRBJ1-2 TRBV15 . 13
TGTGCCAGCTCACCACCTATCACAGCGGGAGGGCCTTACAATGAGCAGTTCTTC CASSPPITAGGPYNEQFF . TRBJ2-1 TRBV18 TRBD2 18
TGTGCCAGCAGCGCTTGGACTAGCGGGAGCTCCTACAATGAGCAGTTCTTC CASSAWTSGSSYNEQFF . TRBJ2-1 TRBV11-3 TRBD2 17
TGTGCCTGGAGGACAGGGGGCAATCAGCCCCAGCATTTT CAWRTGGNQPQHF . TRBJ1-5 TRBV30 TRBD1 13
TGTGCCAGCAGCCTTTTTCAGGGGGTTCGGGAAAAACTGTTTTTT CASSLFQGVREKLFF . TRBJ1-4 TRBV14 TRBD1 15
TGTGCCAGTAGTCCAAGCCCTACCTACGAGCAGTACTTC CASSPSPTYEQYF . TRBJ2-7 TRBV19 . 13
TGTGCCAGCAGCCAAGATGGACTAGCGTGGAATGAGCAGTTCTTC CASSQDGLAWNEQFF . TRBJ2-1 TRBV3-1/TRBV3-2 TRBD2 15
TGTGCCAGTAGTATAGGGACAGGCACCTACGAGCAGTACTTC CASSIGTGTYEQYF . TRBJ2-7 TRBV19 TRBD1 14
TGTGCCAGCAGCTTAGGGGGCGGCCAGCCCCAGCATTTT CASSLGGGQPQHF few TRBJ1-5 TRBV7-2 . 13
TGTGCCAGCAGGGGGCTAGCGGGAGGGCCCCAAGATACGCAGTATTTT CASRGLAGGPQDTQYF once TRBJ2-3 TRBV2 TRBD2 16
TGTGCTAGTGGTTTGGATCCGGGACAGGGTATCTCTGGAAACACCATATATTTT CASGLDPGQGISGNTIYF . TRBJ1-3 TRBV12-5 TRBD1 18
TGTGCCAGTTCTAGGGGCAGGAGCAATGGCTACACCTTC CASSRGRSNGYTF . TRBJ1-2 TRBV19 . 13
TGTGCCAGCAGCTTCCTGAAGCAGGGAGGTACAGATACGCAGTATTTT CASSFLKQGGTDTQYF . TRBJ2-3 TRBV7-6 . 16
TGTGCCAGCAGCGTAGGACCTGCGGGAGGTTTCTACGAGCAGTACTTC CASSVGPAGGFYEQYF . TRBJ2-7 TRBV9 TRBD2 16
TGTGCCAGCAGTTTTGGGACACGCGAAGGGGGTCAGCCCCAGCATTTT CASSFGTREGGQPQHF . TRBJ1-5 TRBV6-5 . 16
TGCGCCAGCAGCTCAGCGGGAGCCTACAATGAGCAGTTCTTC CASSSAGAYNEQFF . TRBJ2-1 TRBV5-1 TRBD2 14
TGTGCCAGCAGCGTAGACCCTGGACTAGCCATCAATGAGCAGTTCTTC CASSVDPGLAINEQFF . TRBJ2-1 TRBV9 TRBD2 16
TGCCCCCCCAGCCGACTGGGACAATTGAAGGGGACCCAGTACTTC CPPSRLGQLKGTQYF . TRBJ2-5 TRBV4-1 . 15
TGTGCCAGTAGTCGGGGTCGGGACACTGAAGCTTTCTTT CASSRGRDTEAFF . TRBJ1-1 TRBV19 . 13
TGTGCCAGCAGTTACGGGTTTGGGGCGGTGGAGCAGTACTTC CASSYGFGAVEQYF few TRBJ2-7 TRBV6-2/TRBV6-3 . 14
TGTGCCAGCAGCCAACACGCCGGGACAGGGGGTTTCTCCTACGAGCAGTACTTC CASSQHAGTGGFSYEQYF . TRBJ2-7 TRBV4-2 TRBD1 18
TGTGCCAGCAGTTTGGACAGGACCCCTGGAAACACCATATATTTT CASSLDRTPGNTIYF . TRBJ1-3 TRBV6-5 TRBD1 15
TGTGCCAGCAGCCAAAGGGAGGACCTAGAGACCCAGTACTTC CASSQREDLETQYF . TRBJ2-5 TRBV3-1/TRBV3-2 . 14
TGCGCCAGCAGCCCACCCGGACTAGGGTACAATGAGCAGTTCTTC CASSPPGLGYNEQFF . TRBJ2-1 TRBV5-1 TRBD2 15
TGTGCCAGTAGTATAGGAAGGGGGAGCACAGATACGCAGTATTTT CASSIGRGSTDTQYF . TRBJ2-3 TRBV19 . 15
TGTGCCAGCAGGCTCGGGACTAGCGGAGCCTACGAGCAGTACTTC CASRLGTSGAYEQYF . TRBJ2-7 TRBV6-5 TRBD2 15
TGTGCCAGCAGCCAAGATTGGGGGGGTCACGAGCAGTACTTC CASSQDWGGHEQYF . TRBJ2-7 TRBV14 TRBD2 14